One and the same sample provided the 10 T cell receptor beta chains below, sequenced in a study of blood T cell repertoires in COVID-19. Measured with immunoSEQ multiplex PCR; TCRdb has only the in-frame clones, and not every one. The sample lists over 350,000 clones, approximately 87% seen once, with more than 0.9% in the top ten. The sample was PBMCs or T cells enriched from blood (not recorded which). The origin of the receptors is a woman aged 25 to 45 with acute COVID-19.

This chain connects TRBV6-4 to TRBJ2-1, with 7 bases matching TRBD2. With V trimmed by 0 bases and J by 6 bases, 5 bases remained unmatched. This CDR3 is 15 amino acids long. CDR1 MRHNA and CDR2 SNTAGT come from the germline V gene. The CDR3 DNA reads TGTGCCAGCAGTGACTCGGAGACTAGCTCCAATGAGCAGTTCTTC. This gives the protein CASSDSETSSNEQFF.

This clone is a singleton in its sample. The genes are TRBV27 and TRBJ2-2; TRBD2 aligns across 11 bases. V lost 7 bases, J lost 5 bases, and 6 bases stayed unmatched. CDR1 and CDR2 (germline): MNHEY, SMNVEV (reference sequence). This CDR3 comprises 15 residues. In DNA form, the CDR3 reads TGTGCCAGCAACCCGACTAGCGGGGTAACCGGGGAGCTGTTTTTT. Its protein is CASNPTSGVTGELFF.

The rearrangement uses TRBV9 and TRBJ1-2, with TRBD1 matching over 8 bases. Losses at the gene ends were 4 bases for V and 6 bases for J; bases not matched to a gene: 11. Germline V gene sequence: CDR1 SGDLS, CDR2 YYNGEE. CDR3 length: 15 amino acids. CDR3 DNA: TGTGCCAGCAGCCCTAGTGGCAGGGGGCAGGATGGCTACACCTTC. Amino acid sequence: CASSPSGRGQDGYTF.

DNA for the CDR3: TGTGCCAGCAGTTACCGAGGATTTCGGGGGGAGCAGTTCTTC. This gives the protein CASSYRGFRGEQFF. The gene calls are TRBV6-5 and TRBJ2-1, with D possibly matching TRBD2 (6 bases). V was trimmed by 2 bases and J by 10 bases, leaving 15 bases between them. The CDR3 length is 14 residues. Germline values: CDR1 MNHEY, CDR2 SVGAGI.

The chain employs TRBV3-1 (or the pseudogene TRBV3-2) and TRBJ1-2; 7 bases fit TRBD1. The CDR3 loop spans 17 amino acids. With V trimmed by 4 bases and J by 2 bases, 13 bases remained unmatched. Germline lookup yields CDR1 LGHDT and CDR2 YNNKEL (reference sequence). Written as DNA, the CDR3 is TGTGCCAGCAGCCTTACCACAGGGGCTCACCCGAACTATGGCTACACCTTC. It specifies CASSLTTGAHPNYGYTF.

The rearrangement links TRBV18 to TRBJ1-1, with D possibly being TRBD1 (5 bases). Trimming removed 6 bases from V and 1 base from J, with 12 bases in between. Germline loops: CDR1 KGHSH, CDR2 LQKENI. The CDR3 is 14 residues long. The CDR3 sequence is CASSGGRGNTEAFF. For the CDR3, the DNA is TGTGCCAGCTCCGGGGGAAGGGGGAACACTGAAGCTTTCTTT.

The chain combines TRBV28 with TRBJ1-6, with D unresolved. The CDR3 has 15 amino acids. With 3 bases removed from V and 4 bases from J, the gap between germline ends came to 10 bases. Germline V lookup: CDR1 MDHEN, CDR2 SYDVKM. The CDR3 is CASSLGGLYNSPLHF. The DNA for the CDR3 is TGTGCCAGCAGTTTGGGAGGGCTTTATAATTCACCCCTCCACTTT.

This clone was detected once. The V gene is TRBV12-5, the J gene TRBJ1-1, with 8 positions matching TRBD1. The junction had 7 bases not matched to a gene; V was cut back by 5 bases and J by 5 bases. The CDR3 length is 14 residues. Germline V gene data show CDR1 as LGHNT and CDR2 as FRNRAP. The chain's CDR3 is CASGSTGGRTEAFF. In DNA form, the CDR3 reads TGTGCTAGTGGTAGTACAGGGGGTAGAACTGAAGCTTTCTTT.

This chain connects TRBV5-1 to TRBJ1-4; D might be TRBD1 (5 bases). Deletions cut 4 bases from V and 3 bases from J, with 10 bases between. Germline CDR1 reads SGHRS; CDR2 reads YFSETQ. CDR3 length equals 14 residues. The CDR3 spells CASSPTAANEKLFF. The DNA for the CDR3 is TGCGCCAGCAGCCCGACAGCTGCTAATGAAAAACTGTTTTTT. Full variable domain (rest looked up from reference TRBV5-1 and TRBJ1-4): KAGVTQTPRYLIKTRGQQVTLSCSPISGHRSVSWYQQTPGQGLQFLFEYFSETQRNKGNFPGRFSGRQFSNSRSEMNVSTLELGDSALYLCASSPTAANEKLFFGSGTQLSVL.

The chain joins TRBV5-6 to TRBJ1-3; D gene uncertain. The germline V gene has CDR1 SGHDT and CDR2 YYEEEE. V lost 4 bases and J 0 bases, leaving 11 bases between the germline ends. The CDR3 has 15 amino acids. The DNA of the CDR3 is TGTGCCAGCAGCACGACTTACTACTCTGGAAACACCATATATTTT. Translation gives CASSTTYYSGNTIYF.